Listed below are T cell receptor beta chains from one sample, sequenced in a study of vaccination effects on CD4 cells after COVID-19. No antigen has been assigned to these receptors. Sequencing was performed with immunoSEQ multiplex PCR; in TCRdb, only in-frame clones are kept and a portion is missing. This sample yields roughly 70,000 clones, of which about 80% are seen a single time; about 0.86% belongs to the top ten. The material was CD4+ T cells from PBMCs cultured with HCoV-OC43 spike peptides, obtained after COVID-19 vaccination. Receptors originate from a human donor who received a COVID-19 vaccine. The CDR3 runs from the conserved cysteine through the conserved F or W. Each record gives: D gene, J gene, V gene, clone size, CDR3 protein, CDR3 DNA. A D gene is named only where the DNA matches it firmly. Only part of the rows carry a size: once, few, many, or a class if the clone is expanded.

NA	TRBJ2-5	TRBV4-2	NA	CASSQDRASAETQYF	TGTGCCAGCAGCCAAGATCGGGCTAGCGCGGAGACCCAGTACTTC
NA	TRBJ1-4	TRBV5-1	NA	CASSLVGRREGEKLFF	TGCGCCAGCAGCTTGGTAGGACGCCGGGAGGGGGAAAAACTGTTTTTT
NA	TRBJ1-2	TRBV10-2	NA	CASSPDRTGYTF	TGCGCCAGCAGCCCCGACAGGACCGGCTACACCTTC
TRBD1	TRBJ1-1	TRBV29-1	NA	CSVRQGNTEAFF	TGCAGCGTGAGACAGGGAAACACTGAAGCTTTCTTT
TRBD1	TRBJ1-1	TRBV9	NA	CASSEGTDKTRNTEAFF	TGTGCCAGCAGCGAGGGGACAGACAAGACAAGAAACACTGAAGCTTTCTTT
TRBD1	TRBJ1-4	TRBV12-5	NA	CASGLVQGANLEKLFF	TGTGCTAGTGGTTTGGTACAGGGGGCGAATCTTGAAAAACTGTTTTTT
TRBD2	TRBJ2-1	TRBV5-1	many	CASSSQGVAGGRSYNEQFF	TGCGCCAGCAGCTCCCAGGGTGTAGCGGGGGGCCGTTCCTACAATGAGCAGTTCTTC
NA	TRBJ1-2	TRBV3-1/TRBV3-2	NA	CASSRPGTTSYGYTF	TGTGCCAGCAGCCGTCCCGGGACAACAAGCTATGGCTACACCTTC
NA	TRBJ2-2	TRBV5-4	few	CASSPQRSTGELFF	TGTGCCAGCAGCCCCCAACGTAGCACCGGGGAGCTGTTTTTT
NA	TRBJ1-2	TRBV6-5	once	CASTLTETNYGYTF	TGTGCCAGCACCCTGACAGAGACTAACTATGGCTACACCTTC
NA	TRBJ1-2	TRBV7-2	NA	CASSFGDGVYGYTF	TGTGCCAGCAGCTTTGGGGACGGTGTCTATGGCTACACCTTC
TRBD1	TRBJ1-2	TRBV7-2	NA	CASSGRQGAGGYTF	TGTGCCAGCAGCGGTCGACAGGGGGCAGGAGGCTACACCTTC